This T cell receptor beta chain was sequenced during a study of shared clonotypes between healthy human individuals. Study context: Those who served as donors were two women and a few men between the ages of 18 and 49.

Measured with immunoSEQ multiplex PCR; TCRdb has only the in-frame clones, and not every one. The data contain roughly 96,000 clones, roughly 45% of them singletons. Trimming left V 7 bases short and J 7 bases short, with 17 bases between. The germline V gene has CDR1 MNHEY and CDR2 SVGAGI. There are 13 residues in the CDR3. This chain joins TRBV6-5 and TRBJ2-7; possible D gene TRBD2, 5 bases. The sequencing input was PBMCs. The receptor's source is a woman in her thirties or forties in good health. Some clones in this sample may be carry-over from other donors' samples. CDR3 sequence reads: CASKWRSLGEQYF. CDR3 coding DNA: TGTGCCAGCAAATGGAGGAGCCTTGGAGAGCAGTACTTC.